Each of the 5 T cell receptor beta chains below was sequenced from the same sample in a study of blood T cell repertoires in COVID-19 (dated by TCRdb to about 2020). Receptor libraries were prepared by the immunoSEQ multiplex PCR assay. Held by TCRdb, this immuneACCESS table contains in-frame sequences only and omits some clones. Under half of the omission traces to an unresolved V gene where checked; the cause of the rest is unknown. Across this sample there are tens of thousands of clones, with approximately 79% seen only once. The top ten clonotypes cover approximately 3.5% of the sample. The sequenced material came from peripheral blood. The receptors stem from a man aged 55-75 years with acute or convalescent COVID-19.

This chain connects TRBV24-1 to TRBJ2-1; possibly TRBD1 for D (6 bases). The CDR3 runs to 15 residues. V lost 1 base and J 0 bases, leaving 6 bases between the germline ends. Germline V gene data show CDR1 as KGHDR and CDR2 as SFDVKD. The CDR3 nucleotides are TGTGCCACCAGTGATTTAGGGGGCTCCTACAATGAGCAGTTCTTC. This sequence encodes CATSDLGGSYNEQFF.

The CDR3 is CASSPSGANYGYTF. The CDR3 DNA reads TGTGCCAGCTCACCGTCGGGGGCTAACTATGGCTACACCTTC. This chain connects TRBV18 to TRBJ1-2; D perhaps matches TRBD1 (5 bases). Germline loops: CDR1 KGHSH, CDR2 LQKENI. The V end lost 3 bases, the J end lost 0 bases, and 8 bases lay between the germline ends. The CDR3 extends over 14 amino acids. Together with reference TRBV18 and TRBJ1-2, the CDR3 gives the full variable domain: NAGVMQNPRHLVRRRGQEARLRCSPMKGHSHVYWYRQLPEEGLKFMVYLQKENIIDESGMPKERFSAEFPKEGPSILRIQQVVRGDSAAYFCASSPSGANYGYTFGSGTRLTVV.

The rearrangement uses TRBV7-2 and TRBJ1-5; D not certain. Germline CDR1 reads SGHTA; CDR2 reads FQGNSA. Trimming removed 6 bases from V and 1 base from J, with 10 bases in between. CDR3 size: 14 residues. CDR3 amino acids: CASRATGSNQPQHF. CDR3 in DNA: TGTGCCAGCAGGGCGACGGGGAGCAATCAGCCCCAGCATTTT. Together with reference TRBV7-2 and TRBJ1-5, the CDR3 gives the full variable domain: GAGVSQSPSNKVTEKGKDVELRCDPISGHTALYWYRQSLGQGLEFLIYFQGNSAPDKSGLPSDRFSAERTGGSVSTLTIQRTQQEDSAVYLCASRATGSNQPQHFGDGTRLSIL.

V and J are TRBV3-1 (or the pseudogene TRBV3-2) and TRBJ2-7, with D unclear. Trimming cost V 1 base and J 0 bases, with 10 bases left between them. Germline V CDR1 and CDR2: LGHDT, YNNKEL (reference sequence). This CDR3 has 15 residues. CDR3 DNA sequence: TGTGCCAGCAGCCAAGGAGGTTTTAGCTCCTACGAGCAGTACTTC. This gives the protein CASSQGGFSSYEQYF.

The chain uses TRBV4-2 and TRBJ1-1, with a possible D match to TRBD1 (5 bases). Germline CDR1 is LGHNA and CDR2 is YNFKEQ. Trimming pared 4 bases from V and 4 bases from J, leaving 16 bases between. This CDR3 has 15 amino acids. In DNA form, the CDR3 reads TGTGCCAGCAGCCCACCCGACAGTGGGTCCACTGAAGCTTTCTTT. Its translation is CASSPPDSGSTEAFF.